This TCR beta chain derives from a study of T cell repertoires in cytomegalovirus infection. Study summary: Indicated by public TCR beta signatures were CMV infection and matching HLA type. Broader study findings: Ex vivo, HLA-C-restricted CMV-specific TCR beta clonotypes prevailed over the rest of the response.

One entry per CDR3 protein results from TCRdb running MiXCR on the reads. The table has around 530,000 distinct CDR3 sequences, approximately 16% seen once. As for this clonotype: Its antigen is as yet unknown. Its ends do not fully match the called genes, so a read error is possible.

The CDR3 spans 17 residues. The chain combines TRBV12-3 or TRBV12-4 with TRBJ2-7; the D gene is possibly TRBD2 (5 bases). The TCR originated in a human donor in good health (CMV status not recorded). Some clones in this sample may be carry-over from other donors' samples. The sequenced sample was CD8+ T cells from PBMCs. The CDR3 spells CASSHSGIRDSSYVQYF. The CDR3 DNA is TGTGCCAGCAGCCACTCGGGAATTCGTGACTCAAGCTACGTGCAGTACTTC.